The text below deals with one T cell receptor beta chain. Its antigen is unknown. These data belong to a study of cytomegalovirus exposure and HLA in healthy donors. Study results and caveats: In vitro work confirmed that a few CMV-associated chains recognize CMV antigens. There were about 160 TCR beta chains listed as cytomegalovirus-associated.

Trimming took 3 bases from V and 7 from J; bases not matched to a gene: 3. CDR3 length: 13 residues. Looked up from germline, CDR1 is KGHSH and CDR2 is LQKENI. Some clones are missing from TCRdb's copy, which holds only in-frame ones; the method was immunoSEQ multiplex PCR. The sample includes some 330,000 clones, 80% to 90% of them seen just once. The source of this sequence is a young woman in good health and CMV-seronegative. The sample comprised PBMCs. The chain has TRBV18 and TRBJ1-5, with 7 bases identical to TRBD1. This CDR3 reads CASSPQGEQPQHF. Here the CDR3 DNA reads TGTGCCAGCTCACCTCAGGGGGAACAGCCCCAGCATTTT.